The rows below give T cell receptor beta chains drawn from one sample of a study of molecular identifiers for immune sequencing clone quantification. A single record per CDR3 protein comes from TCRdb applying MiXCR to the PCR reads. The sample lists about 65,000 distinct CDR3 sequences; under 20% were seen once. Sequenced: naive CD8+ T cells from blood, with Jurkat cell RNA spiked in. The source is a human donor in good health. Some libraries in this study had Jurkat cell RNA spiked in. Both conserved end residues are part of each CDR3. The D gene is left open where the match is weak. Size values are once, few and many counts, or a class for expanded clones, and some rows have none.

d_call: TRBD2; clone_size: few; v_call: TRBV7-9; j_call: TRBJ2-5; cdr3_aa: CASSSPTSGARETQYF; cdr3_nt: TGTGCCAGCAGCTCCCCGACTAGCGGGGCGCGAGAGACCCAGTACTTC
d_call: TRBD2; clone_size: .; v_call: TRBV11-2; j_call: TRBJ2-1; cdr3_aa: CASRLAGDRYNEQFF; cdr3_nt: TGTGCCAGCCGACTAGCGGGAGATCGGTACAATGAGCAGTTCTTC
d_call: TRBD2; clone_size: .; v_call: TRBV4-1; j_call: TRBJ2-7; cdr3_aa: CASSQDQVSGRVRGQYF; cdr3_nt: TGCGCCAGCAGCCAAGATCAAGTCAGCGGGAGGGTGAGGGGGCAGTACTTC
d_call: .; clone_size: .; v_call: TRBV4-2; j_call: TRBJ2-7; cdr3_aa: CASSQDPANEQYF; cdr3_nt: TGTGCCAGCAGCCAAGACCCGGCCAACGAGCAGTACTTC
d_call: .; clone_size: many; v_call: TRBV4-1; j_call: TRBJ2-7; cdr3_aa: CASSHKLGGGYEQYF; cdr3_nt: TGCGCCAGCAGCCACAAGCTAGGGGGGGGCTACGAGCAGTACTTC
d_call: .; clone_size: many; v_call: TRBV29-1; j_call: TRBJ2-7; cdr3_aa: CSVRAGDRYEQYF; cdr3_nt: TGCAGCGTTCGCGCAGGGGATCGTTACGAGCAGTACTTC
d_call: .; clone_size: .; v_call: TRBV27; j_call: TRBJ2-1; cdr3_aa: CASSTGPAGQSYNEQFF; cdr3_nt: TGTGCCAGCAGCACCGGCCCAGCGGGACAGTCCTACAATGAGCAGTTCTTC
d_call: TRBD1; clone_size: many; v_call: TRBV5-5; j_call: TRBJ2-2; cdr3_aa: CASSFGRGLTGELFF; cdr3_nt: TGTGCCAGCAGCTTTGGCAGGGGGCTAACCGGGGAGCTGTTTTTT
d_call: .; clone_size: many; v_call: TRBV7-9; j_call: TRBJ1-3; cdr3_aa: CASSLEVGNTIYF; cdr3_nt: TGTGCCAGCAGCTTAGAGGTCGGCAACACCATATATTTT
d_call: .; clone_size: many; v_call: TRBV4-3; j_call: TRBJ1-1; cdr3_aa: CASSQATGRVFTEAFF; cdr3_nt: TGCGCCAGCAGCCAGGCTACAGGGAGGGTGTTCACTGAAGCTTTCTTT
d_call: .; clone_size: few; v_call: TRBV27; j_call: TRBJ2-3; cdr3_aa: CASSSGLTGDTQYF; cdr3_nt: TGTGCCAGCAGTTCGGGCCTTACCGGAGATACGCAGTATTTT
d_call: TRBD2; clone_size: .; v_call: TRBV5-1; j_call: TRBJ2-1; cdr3_aa: CASSWISGFSSYNEQFF; cdr3_nt: TGCGCCAGCAGTTGGATTAGCGGGTTCAGCTCCTACAATGAGCAGTTCTTC
d_call: .; clone_size: many; v_call: TRBV13; j_call: TRBJ2-7; cdr3_aa: CASSTPESYEQYF; cdr3_nt: TGTGCCAGCAGCACCCCCGAGTCCTACGAGCAGTACTTC
d_call: TRBD1; clone_size: medium-sized; v_call: TRBV7-2; j_call: TRBJ2-3; cdr3_aa: CASSHGQGAADTQYF; cdr3_nt: TGTGCCAGCAGCCATGGACAGGGGGCGGCAGATACGCAGTATTTT
d_call: TRBD1; clone_size: many; v_call: TRBV2; j_call: TRBJ1-2; cdr3_aa: CASTAPWDRQTNYGYTF; cdr3_nt: TGTGCCAGCACCGCCCCCTGGGACAGACAAACTAACTATGGCTACACCTTC
d_call: TRBD2; clone_size: many; v_call: TRBV7-6; j_call: TRBJ2-2; cdr3_aa: CASSPAGRSTGELFF; cdr3_nt: TGTGCCAGCAGCCCAGCGGGACGGTCCACCGGGGAGCTGTTTTTT
d_call: .; clone_size: few; v_call: TRBV12-3/TRBV12-4; j_call: TRBJ1-2; cdr3_aa: CASAPTGTSDGYTF; cdr3_nt: TGTGCCAGCGCGCCCACCGGGACATCTGATGGCTACACCTTC
d_call: .; clone_size: .; v_call: TRBV24-1; j_call: TRBJ1-1; cdr3_aa: CATSATEKAEAFF; cdr3_nt: TGTGCCACCAGCGCGACAGAGAAAGCTGAAGCTTTCTTT